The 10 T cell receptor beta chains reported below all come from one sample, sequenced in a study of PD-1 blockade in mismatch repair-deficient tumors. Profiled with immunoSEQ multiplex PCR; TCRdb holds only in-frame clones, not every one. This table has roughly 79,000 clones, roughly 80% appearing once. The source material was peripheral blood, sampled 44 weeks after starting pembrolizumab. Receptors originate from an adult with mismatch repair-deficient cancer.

The chain's CDR3 is CASNPSTSNQPQHF. CDR3 in DNA: TGCGCCAGCAACCCGAGTACGTCCAATCAGCCCCAGCATTTT. V and J are TRBV10-2 and TRBJ1-5; D is unresolved. Between the trimmed V and J ends, which lost 7 bases and 3 bases, there was a span of 13 bases. CDR3 length: 14 residues. Germline V gives CDR1 WSHSY, CDR2 SAAADI.

CDR3 sequence reads: CASSAGGTSSYNEQFF. The CDR3 region has the DNA TGTGCCAGCAGCGCAGGAGGGACTAGTTCCTACAATGAGCAGTTCTTC. The rearrangement links TRBV9 to TRBJ2-1; 8 bases align to TRBD2. The CDR3 length is 16 residues. The germline V gene has CDR1 SGDLS and CDR2 YYNGEE. J gave up 1 base and V 3 bases, and 6 bases lay outside the gene matches.

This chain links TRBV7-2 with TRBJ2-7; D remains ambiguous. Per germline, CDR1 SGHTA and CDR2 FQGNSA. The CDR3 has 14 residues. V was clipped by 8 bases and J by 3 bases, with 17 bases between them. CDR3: CASGLQAQFYEQYF. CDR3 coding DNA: TGTGCCAGCGGCCTCCAGGCCCAATTCTACGAGCAGTACTTC.

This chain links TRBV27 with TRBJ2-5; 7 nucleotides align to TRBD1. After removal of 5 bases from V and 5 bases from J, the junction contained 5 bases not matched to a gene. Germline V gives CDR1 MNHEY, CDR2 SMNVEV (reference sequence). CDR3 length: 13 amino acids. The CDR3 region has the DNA TGTGCCAGCAGTCTGGACAGGCGGGAGACCCAGTACTTC. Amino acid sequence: CASSLDRRETQYF.

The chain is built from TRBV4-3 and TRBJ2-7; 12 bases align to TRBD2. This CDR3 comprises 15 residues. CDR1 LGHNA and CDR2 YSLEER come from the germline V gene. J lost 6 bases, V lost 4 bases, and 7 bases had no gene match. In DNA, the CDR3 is TGCGCCAGCAGCCCTAGACTAGCGGGAGCGGGCGAGCAGTACTTC. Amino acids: CASSPRLAGAGEQYF.

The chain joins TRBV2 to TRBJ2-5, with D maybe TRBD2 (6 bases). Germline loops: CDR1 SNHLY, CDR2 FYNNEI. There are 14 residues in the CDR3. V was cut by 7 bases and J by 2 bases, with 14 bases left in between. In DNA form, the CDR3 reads TGTGCCAGCATTTGGAGGGGCGTTCAAGAGACCCAGTACTTC. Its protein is CASIWRGVQETQYF.

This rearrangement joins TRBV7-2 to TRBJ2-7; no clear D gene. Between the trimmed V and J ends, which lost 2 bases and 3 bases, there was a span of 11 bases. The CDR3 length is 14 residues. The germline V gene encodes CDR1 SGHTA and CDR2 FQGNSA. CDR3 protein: CASSLNRPNYEQYF. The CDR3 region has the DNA TGTGCCAGCAGCTTAAACAGACCAAACTACGAGCAGTACTTC.

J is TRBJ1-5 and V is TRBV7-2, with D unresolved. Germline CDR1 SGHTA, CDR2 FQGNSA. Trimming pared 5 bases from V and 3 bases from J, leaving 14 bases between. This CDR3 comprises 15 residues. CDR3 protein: CASSIDGSPNQPQHF. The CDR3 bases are TGTGCCAGCAGCATAGACGGTTCCCCCAATCAGCCCCAGCATTTT.

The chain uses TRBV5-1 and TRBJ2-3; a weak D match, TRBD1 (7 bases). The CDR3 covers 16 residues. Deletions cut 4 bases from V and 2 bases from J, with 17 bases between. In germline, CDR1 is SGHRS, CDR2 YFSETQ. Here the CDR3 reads CASSLDTGEATDTQYF. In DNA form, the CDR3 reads TGCGCCAGCAGCCTAGATACAGGGGAGGCCACAGATACGCAGTATTTT.

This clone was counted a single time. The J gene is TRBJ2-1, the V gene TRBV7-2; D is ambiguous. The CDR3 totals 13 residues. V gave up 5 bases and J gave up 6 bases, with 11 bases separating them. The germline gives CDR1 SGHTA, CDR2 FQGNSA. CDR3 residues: CASSKPLVNEQFF. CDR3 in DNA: TGTGCCAGCAGCAAACCCCTAGTCAATGAGCAGTTCTTC.